This entry lists 6 T cell receptor beta chains sequenced from one sample in a study of monozygotic twins with inflammatory bowel disease. TCRdb reprocessed the 5' RACE reads and keeps a single row for each CDR3 protein, giving no DNA. The sample data list under 200,000 distinct CDR3 sequences. Sequenced sample: blood. The receptors originated from a human donor with ulcerative colitis or Crohn's disease, or a healthy co-twin of an affected twin (not recorded which).

The chain combines TRBV20-1 with TRBJ1-2. Germline V gene lookup returns CDR1 DFQATT and CDR2 SNEGSKA (reference sequence). This CDR3 is 18 amino acids long. The CDR3 sequence is CSARPYLQRGGGNYGYTF.

The chain links TRBV10-3 to TRBJ1-3. The CDR3 sequence is 16 residues long. The germline V gene encodes CDR1 ENHRY and CDR2 SYGVKD. CDR3 sequence reads: CAISEGRGSSGNTIYF.

The chain has TRBV19 and TRBJ2-7. Looked up from germline, CDR1 is LNHDA and CDR2 is SQIVND (reference sequence). This CDR3 spans 14 amino acids. The chain's CDR3 is CASSFSGTTYEQYF.

The gene calls are TRBV20-1 and TRBJ1-4; as DNA is missing, the TRBD1 call by TCRdb cannot be tested. This CDR3 has 13 residues. Germline CDR1 DFQATT, CDR2 SNEGSKA (reference sequence). This chain's CDR3 is CSANGQGGEKLFF.

The V gene is TRBV7-3, the J gene TRBJ2-7; TCRdb indicates TRBD2, and absent DNA this call remains unverified. Germline loops: CDR1 SGHTA, CDR2 FQGTGA. The CDR3 is made up of 13 amino acids. The CDR3 spells CASSQDWGGEQYF.

V gene TRBV7-2 combines with J gene TRBJ2-3; as DNA is missing, the TRBD2 call by TCRdb cannot be tested. This CDR3 has 17 residues. Per the germline V gene, CDR1 is SGHTA and CDR2 is FQGNSA. The CDR3 loop reads CASSPRVAGGLVDTQYF.